Listed here are 14 T cell receptor beta chains from one sample, sequenced in a study of T cell changes during pregnancy in multiple sclerosis. Repertoires were generated with immunoSEQ multiplex PCR, while TCRdb's copy carries only in-frame clones and drops some. This table has about 46,000 clones, approximately 90% appearing once. The starting material was CD4+ T cells from peripheral blood mononuclear cells, obtained after pregnancy. The receptor set was obtained from a female donor with multiple sclerosis, enrolled in a pregnancy study.

This chain uses TRBV30 with TRBJ1-3; D is perhaps TRBD1 (5 bases). V dropped 0 bases and J dropped 0 bases, with 9 bases sitting between them. Germline CDR1 GTSNPN, CDR2 SVGIG (reference sequence). The CDR3 is made up of 15 amino acids. The CDR3 DNA sequence: TGTGCCTGGAGTGTAACCGGGGGCTCTGGAAACACCATATATTTT. It codes for CAWSVTGGSGNTIYF.

The CDR3 DNA sequence: TGCGCCAGCAGCTTGACAGTCAGCGGGACAGGGGGTTTTGGGGCCAACGTCCTGACTTTC. This gives the protein CASSLTVSGTGGFGANVLTF. This sequence joins TRBV5-1 and TRBJ2-6; 11 nucleotides match TRBD1. The germline V gene encodes CDR1 SGHRS and CDR2 YFSETQ. Trimming at V came to 1 base and at J to 3 bases, leaving 12 bases not matched to a gene. This CDR3 has 20 amino acids. Full variable domain (outside the CDR3, taken from reference TRBV5-1 and TRBJ2-6): KAGVTQTPRYLIKTRGQQVTLSCSPISGHRSVSWYQQTPGQGLQFLFEYFSETQRNKGNFPGRFSGRQFSNSRSEMNVSTLELGDSALYLCASSLTVSGTGGFGANVLTFGAGSRLTVL.

This chain joins TRBV7-6 and TRBJ2-3; TRBD2 matches 11 bases. Germline assignment: CDR1 SGHVS and CDR2 FNYEAQ. Trimming took 5 bases from V and 1 from J; bases not matched to a gene: 2. The CDR3 sequence is 15 residues long. The CDR3, as DNA: TGTGCCAGCAGCCCACTAGCGGGAGGCACAGATACGCAGTATTTT. It specifies CASSPLAGGTDTQYF.

This rearrangement joins TRBV19 to TRBJ1-4; D unresolved. CDR1 is LNHDA, CDR2 SQIVND, per germline (reference sequence). V was pared by 9 bases and J by 5 bases, with 13 bases between. This CDR3 has 13 amino acids. The CDR3 nucleotides read TGTGCCAGCACGAGGACTGTAAATGAAAAACTGTTTTTT. This gives the protein CASTRTVNEKLFF.

This clone came up a few times. V usage is TRBV2 and J usage is TRBJ2-2; D uncertain. The ends were cut back, 7 bases at V and 0 bases at J, with 9 bases in the middle. This CDR3 comprises 14 residues. Germline V lookup: CDR1 SNHLY, CDR2 FYNNEI. The CDR3 region is CASKARANTGELFF. DNA of the CDR3: TGTGCCAGCAAGGCCCGGGCGAACACCGGGGAGCTGTTTTTT.

On this clone: A read error may produce the germline difference seen at one junction end. This sequence joins TRBV2 and TRBJ2-2; D possibly corresponds to TRBD2 (5 bases). Germline-derived CDR1 and CDR2 are SNHLY and FYNNEI. The CDR3 consists of 13 residues. The CDR3 nucleotides read TGTGCCAGCAGTGTATTGCCCACCGGGGAGCTGCTTTTT. Amino acids: CASSVLPTGELLF.

The genes are TRBV7-8 and TRBJ2-2; a weak D match, TRBD2 (6 bases). Trimming shortened V by 7 bases and J by 5 bases, and 20 bases separated the two germline ends. Per the germline V gene, CDR1 is SGHVS and CDR2 is FQNEAQ. The length of the CDR3 is 16 residues. In nucleotides, the CDR3 is TGTGCCAGCATCCCCAGTAGGTTGGGGGGTACCGGGGAGCTGTTTTTT. It specifies CASIPSRLGGTGELFF.

The V call is TRBV6-1, the J call TRBJ2-3, with TRBD2 identical over 7 bases. The CDR3 is 18 amino acids. The germline V gene encodes CDR1 MNHNS and CDR2 SASEGT. Trimming at V came to 4 bases and at J to 2 bases, leaving 15 bases not matched to a gene. Written as DNA, the CDR3 is TGTGCCAGCAGTGCTCTCCCGGGAGGACCTTCTAACACAGATACGCAGTATTTT. Encoded protein: CASSALPGGPSNTDTQYF.

The V and J genes are TRBV27 and TRBJ1-1, with 7 bases that match TRBD1. The J segment lost 4 bases and the V segment lost 6 bases, leaving 14 bases of the junction unmatched. CDR3 length: 16 amino acids. Germline V gene data show CDR1 as MNHEY and CDR2 as SMNVEV (reference sequence). The CDR3 nucleotides are TGTGCCAGCAGACATAACCGACAGGGCGTCGGCACTGAAGCTTTCTTT. This encodes CASRHNRQGVGTEAFF.

The chain links TRBV4-1 to TRBJ2-1, with D hard to call. The CDR3 is 14 amino acids. Trimming removed 3 bases from V and 8 bases from J, with 14 bases in between. CDR1 and CDR2 from the germline V gene are MGHRA and YSYEKL. CDR3 bases: TGCGCCAGCAGCCACCCTCCGAAGAGCGATGAGCAGTTCTTC. This encodes CASSHPPKSDEQFF.

Only one count was recorded for this clone. The chain uses TRBV28 and TRBJ1-5, with TRBD1 as a possible D gene (6 bases). The CDR3 loop spans 14 amino acids. The germline V gene has CDR1 MDHEN and CDR2 SYDVKM. Trimming took 2 bases from V and 1 from J, leaving 6 bases between them. CDR3 sequence: CASSLTGSNQPQHF. In DNA form, the CDR3 reads TGTGCCAGCAGTTTAACAGGGAGCAATCAGCCCCAGCATTTT.

The chain recombines TRBV7-9 with TRBJ1-3; D perhaps matches TRBD1 (6 bases). The length of the CDR3 is 14 residues. Trimming stripped 5 bases from V and 2 bases from J, with 10 bases between. The V gene's germline CDR1 is SEHNR and CDR2 FQNEAQ (reference sequence). This CDR3 is CASSVQGAGNTIYF. CDR3 bases: TGTGCCAGCAGCGTACAGGGAGCTGGAAACACCATATATTTT.

V and J are TRBV5-1 and TRBJ2-5, with TRBD2 matching over 15 bases. J was trimmed by 5 bases and V by 3 bases; bases with no gene match: 11. Germline CDR1 is SGHRS and CDR2 is YFSETQ. CDR3 size: 18 residues. The CDR3: CASSSGLAGGVLQETQYF. CDR3 DNA sequence: TGCGCCAGCAGCTCAGGACTAGCGGGAGGGGTCCTGCAGGAGACCCAGTACTTC.

This clone was counted a single time. The CDR3 DNA reads as TGTGCCAGCAGTTCTCAAGGAGGTACGCAGTATTTT. It encodes CASSSQGGTQYF. The rearrangement links TRBV27 to TRBJ2-3; perhaps TRBD2 as D (5 bases). The CDR3 is made up of 12 amino acids. The ends were cut back, 4 bases at V and 8 bases at J, with 10 bases in the middle. The germline V gene encodes CDR1 MNHEY and CDR2 SMNVEV (reference sequence).